A selection of T cell receptor beta chains follows, all from one sample in a study of blood T cell repertoires in COVID-19. Only in-frame clones appear in the TCRdb table, and some are missing; sequencing was by immunoSEQ multiplex PCR. The sample lists over 150,000 clones, approximately 80% occurring once. The specimen sequenced was peripheral blood. The source is a woman between 40 and 55 years old with COVID-19, enrolled during active disease. CDR3s include the opening cysteine and the closing phenylalanine or tryptophan. The D gene is left open where the match is weak. Clone sizes are given selectively: once, few, many, or a class where the clone is expanded.

DNA: TGCAGCGTTGAACCGGGACACGGGGCCAAAAACATTCAGTACTTC
CDR3: CSVEPGHGAKNIQYF
V: TRBV29-1
D: NA
J: TRBJ2-4
size: NA

DNA: TGCGCCAGCGCTTTACGGGGGGGCCTTGGCTACGAGCAGTACTTC
CDR3: CASALRGGLGYEQYF
V: TRBV4-1
D: TRBD2
J: TRBJ2-7
size: NA

DNA: TGCAGTGCTGGGAGGGGCTACGAGCAGTACTTC
CDR3: CSAGRGYEQYF
V: TRBV20-1
D: TRBD2
J: TRBJ2-7
size: NA

DNA: TGTGCCAGTAGGACCAGTGCAGGGGGCTCAGAGACCCAGTACTTC
CDR3: CASRTSAGGSETQYF
V: TRBV19
D: TRBD1
J: TRBJ2-5
size: NA

DNA: TGTGCCAGCAGCCACGGGACTAGGTTTGGCTACGAGCAGTACTTC
CDR3: CASSHGTRFGYEQYF
V: TRBV14
D: TRBD2
J: TRBJ2-7
size: NA

DNA: TGTGCCAGTAGAGCCGGGTCGAGGAACTATGGCTACACCTTC
CDR3: CASRAGSRNYGYTF
V: TRBV19
D: NA
J: TRBJ1-2
size: NA

DNA: TGTGCCAGCAGCTTATCGGGGGTCGGACAGGAGGGTTTTCAGTACTTC
CDR3: CASSLSGVGQEGFQYF
V: TRBV7-9
D: NA
J: TRBJ2-4
size: NA

DNA: TGTGCCAGCAGCACAGGGACTAGTTCCTACGAGCAGTACTTC
CDR3: CASSTGTSSYEQYF
V: TRBV9
D: TRBD2
J: TRBJ2-7
size: few

DNA: TGTGCCAGTAGTATAACGAGGGGGCTTAGCACAGATACGCAGTATTTT
CDR3: CASSITRGLSTDTQYF
V: TRBV19
D: TRBD1
J: TRBJ2-3
size: NA

DNA: TGTGCCACCAGCAGTCCCTACAATGAGCAGTTCTTC
CDR3: CATSSPYNEQFF
V: TRBV24-1
D: NA
J: TRBJ2-1
size: NA

DNA: TGTGCCAGCAGCGTAGGACCAAGGGGTTTCTTT
CDR3: CASSVGPRGFF
V: TRBV5-5
D: NA
J: TRBJ1-1
size: NA

DNA: TGTGCCAGCAGCTTAGCGGGGCTCAGGGATGCTTCACCCCTCCACTTT
CDR3: CASSLAGLRDASPLHF
V: TRBV7-9
D: NA
J: TRBJ1-6
size: NA

DNA: TGTGCCAGTAGCCCAGGACGGCAGGGGTATGGGCAGTACTTC
CDR3: CASSPGRQGYGQYF
V: TRBV19
D: NA
J: TRBJ2-7
size: NA

DNA: TGTGCCAGTAGTATTCTCCCCCCCTCGGACACTGAAGCTTTCTTT
CDR3: CASSILPPSDTEAFF
V: TRBV19
D: NA
J: TRBJ1-1
size: NA

DNA: TGTGCCAGCAGCGGGGAAGGGCGGAACACCATATATTTT
CDR3: CASSGEGRNTIYF
V: TRBV6-5
D: NA
J: TRBJ1-3
size: NA

DNA: TGTGCCACCAGTGATAGATCTAGGGAGCAGTTCTTC
CDR3: CATSDRSREQFF
V: TRBV24-1
D: NA
J: TRBJ2-1
size: few

DNA: TGTGCCAGCAGCCAAGGTCTAGCGGACTACAATGAGCAGTTCTTC
CDR3: CASSQGLADYNEQFF
V: TRBV3-1/TRBV3-2
D: TRBD2
J: TRBJ2-1
size: NA

DNA: TGTGCCAGCAGCTTTGTAGAAAATGGAAACACCATATATTTT
CDR3: CASSFVENGNTIYF
V: TRBV12-1
D: NA
J: TRBJ1-3
size: NA

DNA: TGCGCCAGCAGTGAATCCGGGGCGGGAGCCTCCTACGAGCAGTACTTC
CDR3: CASSESGAGASYEQYF
V: TRBV10-2
D: TRBD2
J: TRBJ2-7
size: NA

DNA: TGTGCCAGCAGCGCTATAGCAACTAATGAAAAACTGTTTTTT
CDR3: CASSAIATNEKLFF
V: TRBV2
D: NA
J: TRBJ1-4
size: NA

DNA: TGTGCCAGCAGTCGGGGAGGCATGAACACTGAAGCTTTCTTT
CDR3: CASSRGGMNTEAFF
V: TRBV6-5
D: NA
J: TRBJ1-1
size: NA

DNA: TGTGCCATCAGTGACCCCCCCAGCGGGGGGGCCGGTGAGACCCAGTACTTC
CDR3: CAISDPPSGGAGETQYF
V: TRBV10-3
D: TRBD2
J: TRBJ2-5
size: NA

DNA: TGTGCCAGCAGCGTAGGGTTCGCACGGCGGGATCAGCCCCAGCATTTT
CDR3: CASSVGFARRDQPQHF
V: TRBV9
D: NA
J: TRBJ1-5
size: NA

DNA: TGTGCCAGCAGTTTATCGTTTCGGGCAGGGCGTTCACCCCTCCACTTT
CDR3: CASSLSFRAGRSPLHF
V: TRBV27
D: NA
J: TRBJ1-6
size: NA

DNA: TGTGCCAGCAGCCAAGAGGCTACAGATACGCAGTATTTT
CDR3: CASSQEATDTQYF
V: TRBV4-2
D: NA
J: TRBJ2-3
size: once

DNA: TGTGCCAGCAGCTACCGGGACAGGAGTAGCTACACCTTC
CDR3: CASSYRDRSSYTF
V: TRBV5-6
D: TRBD1
J: TRBJ1-2
size: NA

DNA: TGTGCCAGCAGTGGCCGGGACAGGGATCGCAATCAGCCCCAGCATTTT
CDR3: CASSGRDRDRNQPQHF
V: TRBV2
D: TRBD1
J: TRBJ1-5
size: NA

DNA: TGTGCCAGTAGCGTTCAAGGACTCTCCTACGAGCAGTACTTC
CDR3: CASSVQGLSYEQYF
V: TRBV19
D: NA
J: TRBJ2-7
size: NA

DNA: TGTGCCAGCTCACCGTTCGACAGGGGAAACACCATATATTTT
CDR3: CASSPFDRGNTIYF
V: TRBV18
D: NA
J: TRBJ1-3
size: NA

DNA: TGTGCCTGGAGCCACTTGCAAAAAGCTAACTATGGCTACACCTTC
CDR3: CAWSHLQKANYGYTF
V: TRBV30
D: NA
J: TRBJ1-2
size: NA

DNA: TGCGCCAGCAGCTCTGAGTCCACTTCTAGCGGGAGAAGAGGGGACATTCAGTACTTC
CDR3: CASSSESTSSGRRGDIQYF
V: TRBV4-1
D: TRBD2
J: TRBJ2-4
size: NA

DNA: TGTGCCAGCATCCCAGGGGGCGTGTATGAAAAACTGTTTTTT
CDR3: CASIPGGVYEKLFF
V: TRBV6-5
D: TRBD1
J: TRBJ1-4
size: NA

DNA: TGTGCCATCAGAGGGGTGGCGAACACTGAAGCTTTCTTT
CDR3: CAIRGVANTEAFF
V: TRBV10-3
D: NA
J: TRBJ1-1
size: NA

DNA: TGTGCCAGCAGTTTATTGGAGGGATTCTCCTACGAGCAGTACTTC
CDR3: CASSLLEGFSYEQYF
V: TRBV28
D: NA
J: TRBJ2-7
size: NA

DNA: TGTGCCAGTAGTATAGGACAGGGTGTATTCGACACTGAAGCTTTCTTT
CDR3: CASSIGQGVFDTEAFF
V: TRBV19
D: TRBD1
J: TRBJ1-1
size: NA

DNA: TGTGCCAGCAGTTTTCTGGGACAGGTAGTCGGGGACACCATATATTTT
CDR3: CASSFLGQVVGDTIYF
V: TRBV27
D: TRBD1
J: TRBJ1-3
size: NA

DNA: TGTGCCAGCAGCTTAGTACGGGGGGGTGAGCAGTTCTTC
CDR3: CASSLVRGGEQFF
V: TRBV5-8
D: TRBD2
J: TRBJ2-1
size: NA